This T cell receptor (beta chain) emerged from a study of blood T cells in healthy people across ages (dated by TCRdb to between 2014 and 2016). Turning to the overall study: In model experiments, template switching captured about one uniquely barcoded TCR beta cDNA molecule for every two T cells. Using deep sequencing normalized with unique cDNA molecular identifiers, the study measured how TCR beta repertoire diversity changes with age. Donors were grouped into four age groups: young (average approximately 15 years), middle-aged (39), aged (approximately 58) and long-lived (about 89). To avoid experimental bias, donors of different ages were distributed randomly across sequencing lanes. For two donors (one aged 18 to 30 and one aged 80 or older), the study analyzed two additional independent replicas of 1 million unique cDNA reads from the same blood draw. On the study overall, not on this receptor specifically: There was a strong correlation between observed TCR beta diversity and the percentage of naive T cells measured by flow cytometry. Because the CMV infection status of the donors was unknown, age-related changes in expanded clonotypes may potentially have been confounded. Compared with the aged group, more naive CD4+ T cells, fewer expanded clones and increased TCR diversity were shown by the long-lived group, suggesting age selection. Conclusive comparison of naive and antigen-experienced compartments was prevented by the profiling of bulk unsorted PBMCs. Observed TCR beta diversity per million T cells fell roughly linearly with age, and a significant reduction was already apparent by age roughly 40. Total diversity estimates from one million sequenced T cells were considered lower bounds and underestimates.

The V and J ends are trimmed by 4 bases and 6 bases, leaving 22 bases between them. CDR1 and CDR2 are drawn from the germline V gene: SQVTM, ANQGSEA. The CDR3 sequence holds 16 residues, the cysteine and phenylalanine included. Only CDR3 DNA remains: 48 bases, in frame from the first base. With regard to this clonotype: What this receptor recognizes is not known. Per-base qualities were not stored, and no clone one base away is much larger.

The method behind the library was 5' RACE. Sequencing instrument: Illumina HiSeq 2500. A second PCR of roughly 7 to 12 cycles was performed with a sample-barcoded 5' primer and a J-beta primer mix. A template-switch 5' adaptor carrying 12 random nucleotides introduced a unique molecular identifier onto each TCR beta cDNA molecule. Each sample yielded at least 2.5 million CDR3-containing paired-end reads. First-strand cDNA synthesis was performed from all RNA using the Mint cDNA synthesis kit, with priming by a TRBC-specific oligonucleotide. After uracil-DNA glycosylase treatment, a first 18-cycle PCR used universal primers M1SS and BC2_uni_R on all cDNA. The source study handled its data this way. Normalization of each sample was performed by random selection of 1 million high-quality reads, each carrying a distinct molecular identifier. Instead of being binned into consensus sequences, reads that shared molecular identifiers were thrown out. MiTCR, run with a Q25 quality threshold and the strictest error-elimination algorithm, handled CDR3 identification, clonotype clustering and error correction. A nonparametric unseen species model with Euler transformation was used to estimate a lower bound on total TCR beta diversity. TCRdb handled the public reads itself, with Q25 trimming in fastp and clone calling in MiXCR, and kept productive beta chains. Every CDR3 protein is listed once, alongside the most common genes and DNA of its rows. These V and J calls are TCRdb output, not the study's own analysis. The sample data list 1,100,000 or so distinct CDR3 sequences, and 40% to 45% of these were observed just once. The ten largest clones add up to about 19% of the sample.

Systemically healthy Caucasian individuals from Russia, 35 to 50 in total and aged roughly 6 to 95 years, were included as donors. Approximately 11 milliliters of peripheral blood were drawn from each donor into EDTA-treated Vacutainer tubes. Ficoll-Paque density-gradient centrifugation was used to isolate PBMCs, with at least 7 million per sample. Total RNA, at least 6 micrograms per sample, was extracted from PBMCs with Trizol reagent. The percentages of naive CD45RAhigh/CD27high T cells were determined by flow cytometry on a PBMC aliquot from every donor. The clonotype originates from a woman aged 55 to 70 in good health. Material: blood. This sequence uses TRBV29-1 and TRBJ2-1; tentative D gene TRBD1, with 7 bases matching. The nucleotide sequence reads TGCAGCGTTGGCAGGGGGGCTAAGCGTGCGTGCAATGAGCAGTTCTTC. The translation is CSVGRGAKRACNEQFF.